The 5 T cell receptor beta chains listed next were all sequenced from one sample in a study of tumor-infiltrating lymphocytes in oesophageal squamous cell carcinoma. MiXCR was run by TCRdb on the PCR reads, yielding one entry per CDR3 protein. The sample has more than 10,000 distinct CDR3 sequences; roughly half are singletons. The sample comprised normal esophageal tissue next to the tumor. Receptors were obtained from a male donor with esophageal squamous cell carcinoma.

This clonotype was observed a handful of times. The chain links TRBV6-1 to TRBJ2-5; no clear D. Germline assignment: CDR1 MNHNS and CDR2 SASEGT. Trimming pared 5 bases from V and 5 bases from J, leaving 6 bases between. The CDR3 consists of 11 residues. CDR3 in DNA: TGTGCCAGCAGTTATTGGGAGACCCAGTACTTC. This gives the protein CASSYWETQYF.

CDR3 in DNA: TGTGCCAGCAGCCAAGATAAGGGAGAAACTGAAGCTTTCTTT. Protein product: CASSQDKGETEAFF. The gene calls are TRBV4-2 and TRBJ1-1; no definite D call. CDR1 is LGHNA, CDR2 YNFKEQ, per germline. The length of the CDR3 is 14 residues. V was pared by 0 bases and J by 5 bases, with 10 bases between.

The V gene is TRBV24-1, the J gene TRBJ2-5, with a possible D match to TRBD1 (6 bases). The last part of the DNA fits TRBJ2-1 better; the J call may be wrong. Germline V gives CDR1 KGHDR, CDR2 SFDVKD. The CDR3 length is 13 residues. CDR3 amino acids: CATSEGTPKKQFF. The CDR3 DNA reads TGTGCCACCAGTGAGGGGACACCGAAGAAGCAGTTCTTC.

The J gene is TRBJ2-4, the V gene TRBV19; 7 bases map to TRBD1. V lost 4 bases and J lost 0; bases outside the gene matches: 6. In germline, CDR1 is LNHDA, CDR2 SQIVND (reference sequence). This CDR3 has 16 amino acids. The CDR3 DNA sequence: TGTGCCAGTAGTACTCAGGGGGATGGAGCCAAAAACATTCAGTACTTC. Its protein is CASSTQGDGAKNIQYF.

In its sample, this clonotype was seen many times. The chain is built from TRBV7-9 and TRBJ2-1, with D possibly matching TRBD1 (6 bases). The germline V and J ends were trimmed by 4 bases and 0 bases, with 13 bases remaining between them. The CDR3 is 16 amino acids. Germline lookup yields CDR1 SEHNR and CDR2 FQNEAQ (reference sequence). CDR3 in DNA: TGTGCCAGCAGCTCCTGGACAGTGAGCTCCTACAATGAGCAGTTCTTC. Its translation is CASSSWTVSSYNEQFF.